The 5 T cell receptor beta chains below all came from one sample that was sequenced in a study of beta chain features in type 1 diabetes. cDNA synthesis used the whole RNA isolate, giving expressed TCRB sequences. TCRdb's copy holds only in-frame clones and misses some; the assay was immunoSEQ multiplex PCR. The sample holds about 620,000 clones; about 14% are singletons and the top ten take approximately 0.099%. Sample: naive CD4+ T cells from blood. These receptors were collected from a man between 18 and 29 years old in good health.

This clone appeared a few times. The rearrangement joins TRBV14 to TRBJ1-1; the D gene is possibly TRBD1 (6 bases). The CDR3 is 15 amino acids. Trimming took 4 bases from V and 6 from J, leaving 18 bases between them. Germline V gene data show CDR1 as SGHDN and CDR2 as FVKESK. CDR3 nucleotide sequence: TGTGCCAGCAGCCGACGACAGGCCCTCCTTCCTGAAGCTTTCTTT. Residues: CASSRRQALLPEAFF.

The rearrangement uses TRBV4-3 and TRBJ2-3; 8 nucleotides agree with TRBD2. The CDR3 has 18 amino acids. Germline loops: CDR1 LGHNA, CDR2 YSLEER. Trimming at V came to 3 bases and at J to 2 bases, leaving 13 bases not matched to a gene. Here the CDR3 DNA reads TGCGCCAGCAGCCAGGCTTGGGCGTCAGCGGGGGCCACAGATACGCAGTATTTT. It specifies CASSQAWASAGATDTQYF.

This sequence joins TRBV9 and TRBJ2-1; no clear D gene. The V gene's germline CDR1 is SGDLS and CDR2 YYNGEE. Trimming cost V 0 bases and J 8 bases, with 9 bases left between them. The CDR3 is made up of 13 amino acids. This chain's CDR3 is CASSVALSHEQFF. CDR3 sequence (DNA): TGTGCCAGCAGCGTAGCTCTTTCCCATGAGCAGTTCTTC. The variable domain in full, with the rest retrieved from reference TRBV9 and TRBJ2-1, is DSGVTQTPKHLITATGQRVTLRCSPRSGDLSVYWYQQSLDQGLQFLIQYYNGEERAKGNILERFSAQQFPDLHSELNLSSLELGDSALYFCASSVALSHEQFFGPGTRLTVL.

V and J are TRBV9 and TRBJ2-4; 10 positions match TRBD1. Per germline, CDR1 SGDLS and CDR2 YYNGEE. This CDR3 has 15 amino acids. With V trimmed by 5 bases and J by 5 bases, 7 bases remained unmatched. CDR3 in DNA: TGTGCCAGCAGGGAGGGACAGGGGTTCGAAAACATTCAGTACTTC. Translation gives CASREGQGFENIQYF.

This clone has only a few counts. This chain uses TRBV4-3 with TRBJ1-1, with TRBD1 as a possible D gene (5 bases). The V end lost 1 base, the J end lost 0 bases, and 12 bases lay between the germline ends. CDR1 and CDR2 (germline): LGHNA, YSLEER. CDR3 length: 16 amino acids. This CDR3 is CASSQGGGRVNTEAFF. For the CDR3, the DNA is TGCGCCAGCAGCCAAGGGGGGGGAAGGGTGAACACTGAAGCTTTCTTT.